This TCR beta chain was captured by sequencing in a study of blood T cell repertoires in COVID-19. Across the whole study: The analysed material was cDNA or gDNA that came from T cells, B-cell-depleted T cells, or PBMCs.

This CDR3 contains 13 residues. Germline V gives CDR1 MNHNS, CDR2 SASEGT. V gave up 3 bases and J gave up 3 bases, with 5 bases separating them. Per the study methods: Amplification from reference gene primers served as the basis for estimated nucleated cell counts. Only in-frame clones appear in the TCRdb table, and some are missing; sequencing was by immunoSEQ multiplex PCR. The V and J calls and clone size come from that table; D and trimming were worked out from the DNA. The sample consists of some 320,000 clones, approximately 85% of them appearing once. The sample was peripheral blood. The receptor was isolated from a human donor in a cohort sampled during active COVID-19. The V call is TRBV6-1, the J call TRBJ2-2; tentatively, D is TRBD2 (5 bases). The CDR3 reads CASSEDYTGELFF. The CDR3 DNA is TGTGCCAGCAGTGAGGACTACACCGGGGAGCTGTTTTTT.